Below are 17 T cell receptor beta chains sequenced from a single sample in a study of T-cell reconstitution after alpha-beta-depleted transplantation in children. For TCRbeta, the library was prepared with unique molecular identifiers. TCRdb analysed the PCR reads with MiXCR anew, one entry per CDR3 protein. The sample has over 100,000 distinct CDR3 sequences, roughly 7.6% seen once. Sample: PBMCs, taken before TCRalphabeta/CD19-depleted stem cell transplant. These receptors were taken from a boy under 10 years old with acute lymphoblastic leukemia, due to receive a stem cell transplant.

This clonotype was seen at least ten times. V is TRBV28 and J is TRBJ2-7; D is unclear. The CDR3 contains 14 residues. V dropped 7 bases and J dropped 2 bases, with 15 bases sitting between them. The germline V gene has CDR1 MDHEN and CDR2 SYDVKM. The CDR3, as DNA: TGTGCCAGCACCGCCCCGGACCGGCCCTACGAGCAGTACTTC. Translated: CASTAPDRPYEQYF.

This clonotype was found many times. V and J are TRBV5-1 and TRBJ1-5; tentatively, D is TRBD1 (5 bases). The CDR3 totals 14 residues. Trimming pared 2 bases from V and 6 bases from J, leaving 12 bases between. Germline CDR1 is SGHRS and CDR2 is YFSETQ. CDR3 in amino acids: CASSLSGDSQPQHF. For the CDR3, the DNA is TGCGCCAGCAGCTTATCGGGGGATAGTCAGCCCCAGCATTTT.

The chain joins TRBV7-2 to TRBJ1-2; no clear D. The CDR3 is 12 amino acids. CDR1 and CDR2 (germline): SGHTA, FQGNSA. Trimming shortened V by 0 bases and J by 7 bases, and 6 bases separated the two germline ends. CDR3 coding DNA: TGTGCCAGCAGCTTAGCCCCCTCTGGCTACACCTTC. It specifies CASSLAPSGYTF.

This clonotype was picked up many times. The chain couples TRBV5-1 to TRBJ2-1, with D possibly TRBD2 on 7 matching bases. The germline CDR1 and CDR2 sequences are SGHRS and YFSETQ. This CDR3 is 15 amino acids long. With 4 bases removed from V and 7 bases from J, the gap between germline ends came to 18 bases. The CDR3 DNA is TGCGCCAGCAGCCCCTCCGGGGGGCCGGGAAATGAGCAGTTCTTC. This gives the protein CASSPSGGPGNEQFF.

This clonotype occurred many times. The chain joins TRBV12-3 or TRBV12-4 to TRBJ2-4, with 7 bases that match TRBD2. The CDR3 loop spans 13 amino acids. V was pared by 5 bases and J by 9 bases, with 7 bases of the junction left unmatched. The CDR3 protein is CASSGGGRVIQYF. In nucleotides, the CDR3 is TGTGCCAGCAGTGGGGGGGGGAGGGTCATTCAGTACTTC.

About this clonotype itself: Sequence at one end of the junction differs from germline and may be a read error. The chain combines TRBV20-1 with TRBJ2-5; 11 bases fit TRBD2. The CDR3 covers 17 residues. From germline, CDR1 is DFQATT and CDR2 SNEGSKA (reference sequence). CDR3 nucleotide sequence: TGCTGTGCTAGGGACTTACTAGCGGGGGCCAATAGGGAGACCCAGTACTTC. This sequence encodes CCARDLLAGANRETQYF.

This clonotype was picked up many times. V is TRBV7-2 and J is TRBJ1-1, with a weak D call TRBD1 (6 bases). The CDR3 totals 16 residues. Germline assignment: CDR1 SGHTA and CDR2 FQGNSA. The V end was cut by 0 bases, the J end by 0 bases, with 11 bases between. Here the CDR3 reads CASSLATGIMNTEAFF. The CDR3 DNA follows: TGTGCCAGCAGCTTAGCAACAGGGATTATGAACACTGAAGCTTTCTTT.

Many counts were recorded for this clonotype. V gene TRBV6-2 or TRBV6-3 combines with J gene TRBJ2-3; D unclear. This CDR3 has 12 residues. V was clipped by 6 bases and J by 8 bases, with 12 bases between them. Germline V lookup: CDR1 MNHEY, CDR2 SVGEGT. The CDR3 DNA sequence: TGTGCCAGCAGCCCTCAACCGGGTACGCAGTATTTT. This codes for CASSPQPGTQYF.

The V and J genes are TRBV5-6 and TRBJ1-2, with 9 bases that match TRBD1. CDR3 length equals 15 residues. CDR1 is SGHDT, CDR2 YYEEEE, per germline. Trimming took 2 bases from V and 3 from J; bases not matched to a gene: 5. The CDR3 nucleotides read TGTGCCAGCAGCTTAACAGGGGGCTCAGACTATGGCTACACCTTC. Encoded protein: CASSLTGGSDYGYTF.

This clonotype was detected ten times or more. The chain couples TRBV12-3 or TRBV12-4 to TRBJ2-7, with D possibly being TRBD1 (5 bases). The CDR3 totals 13 residues. Between the trimmed V and J ends, which lost 5 bases and 11 bases, there was a span of 19 bases. DNA for the CDR3: TGTGCCAGCAGTGCCTGGGCCTTACCACAGGAGTACTTC. Translation: CASSAWALPQEYF.

This clonotype was seen repeatedly, ten times or more. V is TRBV12-3 or TRBV12-4 and J is TRBJ2-5, with 7 bases that match TRBD2. The CDR3 contains 13 residues. Trimming removed 6 bases from V and 5 bases from J; junction bases left unmatched: 6. The CDR3 DNA follows: TGTGCCAGCAGCTCCACTAGCGTGGAGACCCAGTACTTC. Translating gives CASSSTSVETQYF.

The genes are TRBV28 and TRBJ2-5; possibly TRBD2 for D (6 bases). This CDR3 spans 14 amino acids. V shed 1 base and J shed 3 bases, with 9 bases lying between them. The germline CDR1 and CDR2 sequences are MDHEN and SYDVKM. The CDR3 spells CASSLFRGKETQYF. CDR3 in DNA: TGTGCCAGCAGTTTATTTCGGGGGAAAGAGACCCAGTACTTC.

This clonotype occurred many times. V is TRBV29-1 and J is TRBJ1-2; D uncertain. The CDR3 is made up of 11 amino acids. CDR1 is SQVTM and CDR2 is ANQGSEA in the germline V gene. The V and J ends lost 4 bases and 0 bases respectively, with 3 bases between them. CDR3 in amino acids: CSVGSNYGYTF. DNA for the CDR3: TGCAGCGTTGGGTCTAACTATGGCTACACCTTC.

This clonotype has a count of ten or more. The CDR3 DNA reads TGTGCCAGCATCTATAGGGTTAGCCAGGACGGCCAAGACCAGCCCCAGCATTTT. Translating gives CASIYRVSQDGQDQPQHF. This rearrangement joins TRBV21-1 to TRBJ1-5. TRBV21-1 represents a pseudogene. The CDR3 sequence is 18 residues long.

This clonotype was recorded a few times. This rearrangement joins TRBV5-1 to TRBJ1-1, with unresolved D. In germline, CDR1 is SGHRS, CDR2 YFSETQ. Between the trimmed V and J ends, which lost 0 bases and 4 bases, there was a span of 16 bases. The CDR3 contains 16 residues. CDR3 residues: CASSLEGSSTGTEAFF. CDR3 nucleotide sequence: TGCGCCAGCAGCTTGGAAGGGTCCTCGACGGGCACTGAAGCTTTCTTT.

As regards this clonotype: A read error is possible here, since a much larger clone lies one base away. The genes are TRBV6-2 or TRBV6-3 and TRBJ2-1; 8 nucleotides match TRBD2. The CDR3 consists of 16 residues. Germline V gene data show CDR1 as MNHEY and CDR2 as SVGEGT. V dropped 4 bases and J dropped 7; count of bases not matched to a gene: 12. CDR3 residues: CASSCPREGLGNEQFF. The CDR3 DNA reads TGTGCCAGCAGTTGCCCCCGGGAGGGCCTGGGGAATGAGCAGTTCTTC.

This clonotype was detected ten times or more. This rearrangement joins TRBV4-3 to TRBJ2-7; tentatively, D is TRBD1 or TRBD2 (5 bases each). The ends were cut back, 1 base at V and 5 bases at J, with 12 bases in the middle. CDR3 length equals 14 residues. Germline-derived CDR1 and CDR2 are LGHNA and YSLEER. The CDR3 nucleotides read TGCGCCAGCAGCCAAGGGGCAGGGAGTGACGAGCAGTACTTC. Its protein is CASSQGAGSDEQYF.